The T cell receptor beta chain described here comes from a study of chemoradiotherapy in HPV16-positive cancers. Repeated repertoire sampling spanned the course of chemoradiotherapy. V was cut by 8 bases and J by 6 bases, with 18 bases left in between. The CDR3 extends over 13 amino acids. Germline V gives CDR1 SQVTM, CDR2 ANQGSEA. Here immunoSEQ multiplex PCR was the method, and the copy in TCRdb shows in-frame clones only, minus some. The table includes several thousand clones, about 89% detected once. The TCR originated in a human donor with HPV-associated anogenital cancer. The starting material was tumor tissue, obtained from a patient who underwent chemoradiotherapy. The chain has TRBV29-1 and TRBJ2-3, with D possibly called TRBD1 or TRBD2 (5 bases each). DNA of the CDR3: TGCAGCTCCAACGAGGGGAAAGGTGATACGCAGTATTTT. This sequence encodes CSSNEGKGDTQYF.